This T cell receptor beta chain originates from a study of cytomegalovirus exposure and HLA in healthy donors. Study in general: HLA-typed donors were the source of 83 million or so unique TCRs, which an early data release held.

This CDR3 contains 14 residues. The ends lost 4 bases at V and 3 bases at J; junction bases unmatched: 1. Germline-derived CDR1 and CDR2 are LGHNA and YSLEER. As to this clone: Its antigen is undetermined. The CDR3 ends on some other residue instead of the conserved phenylalanine or tryptophan, so this is likely a read error.

The PCR ran on 60 Vbeta and 13 Jbeta primers. Assay used: immunoSEQ multiplex PCR; TCRdb lists only in-frame clones, some missing. The profile covers around 140,000 clones, with about two thirds appearing a single time and approximately 3.9% taken by the ten largest. Findings and caveats of the study: In a later analysis, specific HLA alleles were associated with over 15,000 TCR beta sequences at a 0.05 false discovery rate. Rarity marked most TCR sequences, yet some public TCRs occurred in many donors.

The sample was PBMCs. V usage is TRBV4-3 and J usage is TRBJ2-7, with 12 positions matching TRBD2. The receptor was derived from a man aged 45-65 years in good health and CMV-seropositive. DNA of the CDR3: TGCGCCAGCAGCCGGGGACTAGCGGGCTACGAGCAGTACCTC. The encoded protein is CASSRGLAGYEQYL.